The next 20 T cell receptor beta chains were all read from a single sample in a study of cytomegalovirus exposure and HLA in healthy donors. PCR involved 60 Vbeta and 13 Jbeta primers. Assay: immunoSEQ multiplex PCR; the TCRdb copy retains only in-frame clones and omits some. The sample carries tens of thousands of clones, roughly 81% recorded once. Sequencing input: PBMCs. The receptors come from a woman aged 25 to 39 in good health and CMV-seronegative.

The genes are TRBV6-1 and TRBJ2-7; a possible D gene is TRBD2 (5 bases). The CDR3 extends over 14 amino acids. Trimming removed 6 bases at V and 0 bases at J, with 12 bases between. Germline loops: CDR1 MNHNS, CDR2 SASEGT. CDR3 nucleotide sequence: TGTGCCAGCAGCTCTAGCCTAAGCTCCTACGAGCAGTACTTC. This codes for CASSSSLSSYEQYF.

CDR3 sequence (DNA): TGCGCCAGCAGCCAAGGGACAGGCCCGAACACCGGGGAGCTGTTTTTT. Its protein product is CASSQGTGPNTGELFF. V usage is TRBV4-3 and J usage is TRBJ2-2, with TRBD1 identical over 7 bases. Trimming removed 1 base from V and 0 bases from J; junction bases left unmatched: 2. This CDR3 has 16 residues. CDR1 is LGHNA and CDR2 is YSLEER in the germline V gene.

This clone was seen more than once but under ten times. J is TRBJ1-3 and V is TRBV28; possibly TRBD1 for D (5 bases). CDR3 length equals 16 residues. Trimming cost V 5 bases and J 0 bases, with 14 bases left between them. Germline-derived CDR1 and CDR2 are MDHEN and SYDVKM. DNA for the CDR3: TGTGCCAGCAGTCCCCTGGGGGGTCGCTCTGGAAACACCATATATTTT. This translates into CASSPLGGRSGNTIYF.

The gene calls are TRBV11-2 and TRBJ1-1; a weak D match, TRBD1 (5 bases). Germline-derived CDR1 and CDR2 are SGHAT and FQNNGV. The CDR3 contains 12 residues. Trimming cost V 10 bases and J 6 bases, with 15 bases left between them. For the CDR3, the DNA is TGTGCCACCAACGGAGGGGTTTCTGAAGCTTTCTTT. It is translated as CATNGGVSEAFF.

With regard to this clone: The DNA is omitted, as the CDR3 cannot be located on it reliably, and the CDR3 follows TCRdb's listing. The chain recombines TRBV28 with TRBJ1-2. The CDR3 is 17 residues long, ends included. Germline loops: CDR1 MDHEN, CDR2 SYDVKM. Here the CDR3 reads CASSLVGGGTFGNGYTF.

The J gene is TRBJ2-7, the V gene TRBV10-3, with D tentatively TRBD1 (6 bases). Germline-derived CDR1 and CDR2 are ENHRY and SYGVKD. The CDR3 loop spans 14 amino acids. Trimming took off 4 bases at V and 5 bases at J, with 15 bases between the two ends. CDR3 residues: CAISGGPSVDEQYF. As DNA, the CDR3 is TGTGCCATCAGTGGGGGGCCCAGTGTCGACGAGCAGTACTTC.

The CDR3 bases are TGTGCCAGCAGTGAACAGGCGGGAGGTGATTACAATGAGCAGTTCTTC. The encoded protein is CASSEQAGGDYNEQFF. The chain has TRBV2 and TRBJ2-1; 8 bases are shared with TRBD2. The CDR3 is 16 residues long. Germline V lookup: CDR1 SNHLY, CDR2 FYNNEI. Trimming at V came to 2 bases and at J to 4 bases, leaving 7 bases not matched to a gene.

The CDR3 spells CASSSTGGEQFF. DNA for the CDR3: TGTGCCAGCAGCTCCACGGGGGGTGAGCAGTTCTTC. The chain recombines TRBV7-3 with TRBJ2-1; 7 nucleotides agree with TRBD2. Germline V CDR1 and CDR2: SGHTA, FQGTGA. Losses at the gene ends were 4 bases for V and 9 bases for J; bases not matched to a gene: 3. This CDR3 has 12 residues.

V usage is TRBV5-8 and J usage is TRBJ2-5, with D possibly matching TRBD1 (5 bases). Germline V lookup: CDR1 SGHTS, CDR2 YDEGEE. The CDR3 loop spans 14 amino acids. Trimming removed 1 base from V and 1 base from J, with 8 bases in between. CDR3 nucleotides: TGTGCCAGCAGCTTGCTCAGGGCCCAAGAGACCCAGTACTTC. Its protein product is CASSLLRAQETQYF.

About this clone: An end of the junction does not agree with germline; a read error may underlie this. The chain recombines TRBV7-9 with TRBJ1-1, with D uncertain. Per germline, CDR1 SEHNR and CDR2 FQNEAQ (reference sequence). The CDR3 contains 11 residues. In DNA, the CDR3 is TGTTCCAGCAGCCTCTACACTGAAGCTTTCTTT. Translating it yields CSSSLYTEAFF.

V usage is TRBV5-6 and J usage is TRBJ2-7; 11 nucleotides agree with TRBD1. The V segment lost 4 bases and the J segment 2 bases; nucleotides outside the gene matches: 11. This CDR3 contains 17 residues. In germline, CDR1 is SGHDT, CDR2 YYEEEE. The CDR3 sequence: CASSKDRGQGLAYEQYF. CDR3 DNA: TGTGCCAGCAGCAAGGACAGGGGGCAAGGACTAGCCTACGAGCAGTACTTC.

The chain uses TRBV7-2 and TRBJ2-5; maybe TRBD1 (5 bases). Trimming shortened V by 2 bases and J by 5 bases, and 9 bases separated the two germline ends. The CDR3 length is 13 residues. The germline V gene has CDR1 SGHTA and CDR2 FQGNSA. The CDR3 region is CASSLNAGETQYF. The CDR3 nucleotides are TGTGCCAGCAGCTTAAATGCAGGGGAGACCCAGTACTTC.

J is TRBJ1-1 and V is TRBV5-1, with 7 bases aligning to TRBD1. The junction had 13 bases not matched to a gene; V was cut back by 4 bases and J by 4 bases. CDR3 size: 16 residues. Germline lookup yields CDR1 SGHRS and CDR2 YFSETQ. The CDR3 spells CASSPEPGQLTTEAFF. The CDR3, as DNA: TGCGCCAGCAGCCCGGAACCGGGACAGTTGACCACTGAAGCTTTCTTT.

The chain uses TRBV5-1 and TRBJ2-3, with 8 bases fitting TRBD1. With 4 bases clipped from V and 0 bases from J, the junction kept 28 bases outside the gene matches. The germline V gene encodes CDR1 SGHRS and CDR2 YFSETQ. The CDR3 has 23 residues. CDR3 protein: CASSPWTGPVKWGERLSTDTQYF. The CDR3 DNA sequence: TGCGCCAGCAGCCCGTGGACAGGGCCAGTAAAGTGGGGGGAACGACTAAGCACAGATACGCAGTATTTT.

The CDR3 protein is CAWRPVGYEQYF. The CDR3, as DNA: TGTGCCTGGAGGCCTGTCGGCTACGAGCAGTACTTC. The chain couples TRBV30 to TRBJ2-7; D not certain. Germline CDR1 and CDR2: GTSNPN and SVGIG (reference sequence). The length of the CDR3 is 12 residues. V was trimmed by 3 bases and J by 3 bases, leaving 9 bases between them.

This chain uses TRBV5-4 with TRBJ2-5; weak D call: TRBD2 (6 bases). The CDR3 is made up of 17 amino acids. V was pared by 0 bases and J by 3 bases, with 18 bases between. From germline, CDR1 is SGHNT and CDR2 YYREEE (reference sequence). The chain's CDR3 is CASSLGDSYLREETQYF. In DNA form, the CDR3 reads TGTGCCAGCAGCTTGGGGGACTCATACCTGCGGGAAGAGACCCAGTACTTC.

The CDR3 here is CASSLGQGDGYTF. The DNA for the CDR3 is TGTGCCAGCAGCTTAGGACAGGGAGACGGCTACACCTTC. The chain has TRBV7-2 and TRBJ1-2; 7 nucleotides line up with TRBD1. V was pared by 1 base and J by 8 bases, with 4 bases of the junction left unmatched. Germline assignment: CDR1 SGHTA and CDR2 FQGNSA. The length of the CDR3 is 13 residues.

This sequence joins TRBV13 and TRBJ1-2; no firm D call. The V end lost 2 bases, the J end lost 7 bases, and 8 bases lay between the germline ends. Germline CDR1 PRHDT, CDR2 FYEKMQ (reference sequence). CDR3 size: 12 residues. CDR3 bases: TGTGCCAGCAGCTTAATCTCAGGTGGCTACACCTTC. It is translated as CASSLISGGYTF.

This sequence joins TRBV6-5 and TRBJ1-5; the D gene is possibly TRBD1 (5 bases). The germline V gene has CDR1 MNHEY and CDR2 SVGAGI. Trimming stripped 5 bases from V and 7 bases from J, with 15 bases between. The CDR3 covers 14 residues. Here the CDR3 reads CASSLQGGGQPQHF. CDR3 bases: TGTGCCAGCAGTCTCCAGGGAGGCGGACAGCCCCAGCATTTT.

As to this clone: The junction and the germline gene differ at one end; a read error may be behind it. This chain uses TRBV29-1 with TRBJ2-1; possibly TRBD2 for D (5 bases). This CDR3 comprises 13 residues. CDR1 and CDR2 (germline): SQVTM, ANQGSEA. As DNA, the CDR3 is TGCAGCGTTGAATCGACTACCTATAATGAGCAGTTCTTC. Its protein product is CSVESTTYNEQFF.